The 10 T cell receptor beta chains in this list originate from one sample, sequenced in a study of blood T cell repertoires in COVID-19. TCRdb's table, derived via immunoSEQ multiplex PCR, lists solely in-frame clones and lacks some. The data show 260,000 or so clones, roughly 88% seen once. The sequenced sample was peripheral blood. Every receptor here comes from a young man with active or convalescent COVID-19.

CDR3 nucleotide sequence: TGCGCCAGCAGCCCAGGGTTGAGCTCTGGGGCCAACGTCCTGACTTTC. It translates to CASSPGLSSGANVLTF. The chain employs TRBV5-1 and TRBJ2-6; TRBD1 is a possible D gene (5 bases). V was shortened by 4 bases and J by 0 bases, with 11 bases between the two germline ends. Germline V gene lookup returns CDR1 SGHRS and CDR2 YFSETQ. CDR3 length: 16 amino acids.

CDR3 region: CASSLGDRGVYEQYF. Here the CDR3 DNA reads TGTGCCAGCAGCCTGGGGGACAGGGGTGTTTACGAGCAGTACTTC. This chain connects TRBV3-1 (or the pseudogene TRBV3-2) to TRBJ2-7, with TRBD1 identical over 10 bases. Germline V gene lookup returns CDR1 LGHDT and CDR2 YNNKEL (reference sequence). V was pared by 4 bases and J by 4 bases, with 7 bases of the junction left unmatched. The CDR3 runs to 15 residues.

The rearrangement links TRBV5-6 to TRBJ1-5; TRBD1 might be the D (6 bases). The V gene lost 4 bases and the J gene lost 5 bases, with 19 bases spanning the gap. The V gene's germline CDR1 is SGHDT and CDR2 YYEEEE. The CDR3 loop spans 16 amino acids. In DNA form, the CDR3 reads TGTGCCAGCAGCAAGACACAGGGAACGATCGATCAGCCCCAGCATTTT. Translated, it gives CASSKTQGTIDQPQHF.

This clone occurred once. The chain employs TRBV27 and TRBJ2-1; perhaps TRBD2 as D (5 bases). V was clipped by 7 bases and J by 7 bases, with 17 bases between them. The germline V gene encodes CDR1 MNHEY and CDR2 SMNVEV (reference sequence). This CDR3 spans 14 amino acids. The CDR3 is CASTPGSPGNEQFF. The CDR3 bases are TGTGCCAGCACCCCTGGGAGCCCCGGGAATGAGCAGTTCTTC.

This chain uses TRBV19 with TRBJ1-2; 8 nucleotides agree with TRBD1. The V gene's germline CDR1 is LNHDA and CDR2 SQIVND (reference sequence). This CDR3 has 16 amino acids. V lost 5 bases, J lost 0 bases, and 8 bases stayed unmatched. The CDR3 loop reads CASSSIRDRTNYGYTF. The CDR3 DNA is TGTGCCAGTAGTTCGATCCGGGACAGGACTAACTATGGCTACACCTTC.

The sample holds one count of this clone. The V and J genes are TRBV12-5 and TRBJ1-1; D is perhaps TRBD1 (5 bases). The CDR3 length is 14 residues. CDR1 and CDR2 (germline): LGHNT, FRNRAP. V lost 1 base and J 0 bases, leaving 6 bases between the germline ends. The CDR3 here is CASGLGGVNTEAFF. The CDR3 bases are TGTGCTAGTGGTTTGGGGGGCGTGAACACTGAAGCTTTCTTT.

This clone was detected a few times. The chain couples TRBV4-3 to TRBJ1-2, with TRBD1 matching over 7 bases. V trimming: 1 base; J trimming: 4 bases; junction bases outside the gene matches: 3. The CDR3 length is 14 residues. Looked up from germline, CDR1 is LGHNA and CDR2 is YSLEER. CDR3 nucleotide sequence: TGCGCCAGCAGCCAAGGAACAGGGGTCTATGGCTACACCTTC. Encoded protein: CASSQGTGVYGYTF.

This clone has a single count. V and J are TRBV5-8 and TRBJ2-3; no definite D call. CDR1 SGHTS and CDR2 YDEGEE come from the germline V gene. This CDR3 contains 13 residues. Trimming shortened V by 7 bases and J by 12 bases, and 21 bases separated the two germline ends. CDR3: CASPSPWSPVQYF. CDR3 nucleotide sequence: TGTGCCAGCCCTAGTCCTTGGTCCCCGGTTCAGTATTTT.

This sequence joins TRBV11-2 and TRBJ1-4, with TRBD1 matching over 7 bases. The CDR3 totals 15 residues. Germline CDR1 reads SGHAT; CDR2 reads FQNNGV. V trimming: 0 bases; J trimming: 7 bases; junction bases outside the gene matches: 5. The CDR3 nucleotides read TGTGCCAGCAGCTTAGAAGGGGGCTTAAGTGAAAAACTGTTTTTT. As protein: CASSLEGGLSEKLFF.

In DNA form, the CDR3 reads TGTGCCAGCTCACCACCGGGGAAACAGGGGGACACTGAAGCTTTCTTT. This sequence encodes CASSPPGKQGDTEAFF. The chain has TRBV18 and TRBJ1-1, with TRBD1 matching 8 bases. The CDR3 runs 16 residues. The V segment lost 0 bases and the J segment 3 bases; nucleotides outside the gene matches: 6. The V gene's germline CDR1 is KGHSH and CDR2 LQKENI.